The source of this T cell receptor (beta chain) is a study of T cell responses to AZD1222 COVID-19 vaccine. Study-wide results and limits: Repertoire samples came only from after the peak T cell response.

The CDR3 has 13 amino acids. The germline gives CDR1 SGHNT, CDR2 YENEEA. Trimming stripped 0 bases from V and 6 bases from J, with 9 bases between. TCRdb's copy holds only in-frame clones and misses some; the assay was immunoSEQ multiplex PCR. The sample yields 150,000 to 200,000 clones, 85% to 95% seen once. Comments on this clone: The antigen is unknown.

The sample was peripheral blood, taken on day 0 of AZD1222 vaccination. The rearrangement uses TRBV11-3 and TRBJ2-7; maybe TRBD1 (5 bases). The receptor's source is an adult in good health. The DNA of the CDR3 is TGTGCCAGCAGCTTAGATTTGCAGGGCGAGCAGTACTTC. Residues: CASSLDLQGEQYF.